This T cell receptor (beta chain) was captured by sequencing in a study of CD8 T cells in Susac syndrome. This CDR3 spans 13 amino acids. Germline V CDR1 and CDR2: LNHDA, SQIVND (reference sequence). The V end lost 5 bases, the J end lost 3 bases, and 10 bases lay between the germline ends. This clonotype occurred once. RNA totalling about 0.45 to 1 ug underwent reverse transcription with random hexamers. TCRdb analysed the immunoSEQ multiplex PCR reads with MiXCR anew, one entry per CDR3 protein. Among some 180,000 distinct CDR3 sequences, just under 95% were seen once, and the ten largest hold about 0.1%.

Sequencing used CD4+ T cells from PBMCs. The sequence derives from a human donor in good health. This chain connects TRBV19 to TRBJ1-1; no clear D. CDR3 amino acids: CASSEQTYTEAFF. DNA of the CDR3: TGTGCCAGTAGTGAACAGACGTACACTGAAGCTTTCTTT. Filled out from reference TRBV19 and TRBJ1-1, the complete variable domain reads DGGITQSPKYLFRKEGQNVTLSCEQNLNHDAMYWYRQDPGQGLRLIYYSQIVNDFQKGDIAEGYSVSREKKESFPLTVTSAQKNPTAFYLCASSEQTYTEAFFGQGTRLTVV.